Listed here are 3 T cell receptor beta chains from one sample, sequenced in a study of identical twins. MiXCR, run by TCRdb on the 5' RACE reads, gives a single entry per CDR3 protein. This sample has 250,000 or so distinct CDR3 sequences, with about 9% found just once. This sample also appeared in a second study, on yellow fever vaccine responses in identical twins.

Sequencing was done on a sample of CD8+ T cells sorted from blood. The receptors here all came from a young woman in good health.

The chain uses TRBV7-2 and TRBJ2-5, with TRBD1 matching 9 bases. Per the germline V gene, CDR1 is SGHTA and CDR2 is FQGNSA. This CDR3 has 17 residues. V gave up 5 bases and J gave up 5 bases; unmatched junction bases: 15. This chain's CDR3 is CASSGIQGQGGLETQYF. The CDR3 DNA is TGTGCCAGCAGCGGTATTCAGGGACAGGGAGGTTTGGAGACCCAGTACTTC. Variable domain in full (rest from reference TRBV7-2 and TRBJ2-5): GAGVSQSPSNKVTEKGKDVELRCDPISGHTALYWYRQSLGQGLEFLIYFQGNSAPDKSGLPSDRFSAERTGGSVSTLTIQRTQQEDSAVYLCASSGIQGQGGLETQYFGPGTRLLVL.

This clonotype showed up many times. The chain has TRBV5-4 and TRBJ2-7, with D unresolved. V lost 2 bases to trimming and J lost 6 bases, with 9 bases between them. Germline values: CDR1 SGHNT, CDR2 YYREEE (reference sequence). The length of the CDR3 is 12 residues. CDR3 in amino acids: CASSFSSGEQYF. For the CDR3, the DNA is TGTGCCAGCAGCTTCAGCTCGGGCGAGCAGTACTTC.

This clonotype was observed a handful of times. The chain is built from TRBV28 and TRBJ2-3, with D possibly TRBD2 on 5 matching bases. V was pared by 7 bases and J by 1 base, with 15 bases between. Looked up from germline, CDR1 is MDHEN and CDR2 is SYDVKM. The CDR3 is made up of 15 amino acids. Written as DNA, the CDR3 is TGTGCCAGCACCTCATTAGCCGGGGGCACAGATACGCAGTATTTT. This sequence encodes CASTSLAGGTDTQYF.